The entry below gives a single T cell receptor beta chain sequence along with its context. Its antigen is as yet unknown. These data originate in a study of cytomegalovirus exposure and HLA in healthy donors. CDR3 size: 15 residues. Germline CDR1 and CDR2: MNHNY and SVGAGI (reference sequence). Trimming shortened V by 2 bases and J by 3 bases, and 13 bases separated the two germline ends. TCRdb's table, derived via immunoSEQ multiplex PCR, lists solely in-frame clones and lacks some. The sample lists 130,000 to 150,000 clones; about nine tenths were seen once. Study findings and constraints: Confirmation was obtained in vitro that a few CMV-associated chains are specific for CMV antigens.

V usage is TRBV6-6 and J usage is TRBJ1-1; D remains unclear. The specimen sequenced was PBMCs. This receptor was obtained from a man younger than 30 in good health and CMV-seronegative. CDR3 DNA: TGTGCCAGCAGTTACGTCATCGCCGGTCACACTGAAGCTTTCTTT. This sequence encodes CASSYVIAGHTEAFF.